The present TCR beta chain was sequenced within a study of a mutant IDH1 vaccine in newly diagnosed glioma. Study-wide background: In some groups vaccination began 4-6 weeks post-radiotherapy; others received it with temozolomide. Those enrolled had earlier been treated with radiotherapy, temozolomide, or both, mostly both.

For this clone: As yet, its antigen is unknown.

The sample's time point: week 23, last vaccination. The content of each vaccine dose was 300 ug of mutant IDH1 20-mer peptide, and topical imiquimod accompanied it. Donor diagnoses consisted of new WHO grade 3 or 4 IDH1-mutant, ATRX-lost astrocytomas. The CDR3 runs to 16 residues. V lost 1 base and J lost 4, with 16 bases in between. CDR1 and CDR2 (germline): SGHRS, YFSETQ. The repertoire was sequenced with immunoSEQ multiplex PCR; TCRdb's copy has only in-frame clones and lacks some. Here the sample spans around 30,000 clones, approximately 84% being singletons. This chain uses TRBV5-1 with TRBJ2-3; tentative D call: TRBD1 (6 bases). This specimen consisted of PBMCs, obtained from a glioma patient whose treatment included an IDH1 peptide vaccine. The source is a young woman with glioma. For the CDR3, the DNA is TGCGCCAGCAGCTTGCGCCAGGGGAAGGTCGCAGATACGCAGTATTTT. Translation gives CASSLRQGKVADTQYF.